The text below deals with one TCR beta chain. This CDR3 is built from 15 residues. V lost 0 bases and J lost 2, with 11 bases in between. Germline values: CDR1 SGHRS, CDR2 YFSETQ. This sample is drawn from a study of control samples from healthy donors and cancer patients. Libraries were prepared by immunoSEQ multiplex PCR; TCRdb keeps only in-frame clonotypes and omits some of them. There are about 44,000 clones in the sample; 70% occur only once, and under 20% lies in the top ten. The chain uses TRBV5-1 and TRBJ2-5; D gene ambiguous. The sample taken for sequencing was formalin-fixed, paraffin-embedded tissue. The clonotype originates from a male donor with melanoma. This CDR3 reads CASSLEGPFQETQYF. The CDR3 DNA reads as TGCGCCAGCAGCTTGGAGGGTCCATTTCAAGAGACCCAGTACTTC.